These 5 T cell receptor beta chains originate from one sample sequenced in a study of blood T cell repertoires in COVID-19. Using immunoSEQ multiplex PCR, the repertoire was profiled, and TCRdb retains in-frame clones only, with some absent. The data show about 280,000 clones, with approximately 81% seen just once and about 2.5% held by the top ten. The sample taken for sequencing was PBMCs or T cells enriched from blood (not recorded which). The source is a woman between 45 and 65 years old who had recovered from COVID-19.

The chain has TRBV19 and TRBJ2-1; D is possibly TRBD2 (5 bases). Germline values: CDR1 LNHDA, CDR2 SQIVND (reference sequence). The CDR3 loop spans 10 amino acids. Trimming stripped 7 bases from V and 9 bases from J, with 7 bases between. The chain's CDR3 is CASIGSEQFF. The CDR3 DNA is TGTGCCAGTATAGGGAGTGAGCAGTTCTTC.

V gene TRBV10-1 combines with J gene TRBJ2-7; TRBD1 matches 7 bases. The CDR3 covers 15 residues. V lost 0 bases to trimming and J lost 1 base; unmatched junction nucleotides: 3. Per the germline V gene, CDR1 is WNHNN and CDR2 is SYGVQD (reference sequence). The chain's CDR3 is CASSESTGLSYEQYF. CDR3 coding DNA: TGCGCCAGCAGTGAGTCGACAGGGCTATCCTACGAGCAGTACTTC.

The V and J genes are TRBV21-1 and TRBJ1-2. TRBV21-1 is a pseudogene. This CDR3 has 15 amino acids. The CDR3 sequence is CASSTQRTTRHGYTF. The CDR3 DNA reads TGTGCCAGCAGCACGCAGCGGACCACTAGACATGGCTACACCTTC.

This clone was seen only once. The chain recombines TRBV7-9 with TRBJ1-2; TRBD1 matches at 7 bases. With 2 bases clipped from V and 0 bases from J, the junction kept 12 bases outside the gene matches. This CDR3 comprises 18 residues. Germline V gene lookup returns CDR1 SEHNR and CDR2 FQNEAQ (reference sequence). The CDR3 spells CASSLTRDSEFTNYGYTF. In DNA form, the CDR3 reads TGTGCCAGCAGCTTAACCCGGGACAGCGAGTTCACTAACTATGGCTACACCTTC.

This sequence joins TRBV3-1 (or the pseudogene TRBV3-2) and TRBJ2-7; D is uncertain. The CDR3 contains 14 residues. The germline V gene encodes CDR1 LGHDT and CDR2 YNNKEL (reference sequence). V was clipped by 0 bases and J by 7 bases, with 13 bases between them. CDR3 region: CASSQDLQVWEQYF. CDR3 DNA sequence: TGTGCCAGCAGCCAAGATCTCCAGGTCTGGGAGCAGTACTTC.